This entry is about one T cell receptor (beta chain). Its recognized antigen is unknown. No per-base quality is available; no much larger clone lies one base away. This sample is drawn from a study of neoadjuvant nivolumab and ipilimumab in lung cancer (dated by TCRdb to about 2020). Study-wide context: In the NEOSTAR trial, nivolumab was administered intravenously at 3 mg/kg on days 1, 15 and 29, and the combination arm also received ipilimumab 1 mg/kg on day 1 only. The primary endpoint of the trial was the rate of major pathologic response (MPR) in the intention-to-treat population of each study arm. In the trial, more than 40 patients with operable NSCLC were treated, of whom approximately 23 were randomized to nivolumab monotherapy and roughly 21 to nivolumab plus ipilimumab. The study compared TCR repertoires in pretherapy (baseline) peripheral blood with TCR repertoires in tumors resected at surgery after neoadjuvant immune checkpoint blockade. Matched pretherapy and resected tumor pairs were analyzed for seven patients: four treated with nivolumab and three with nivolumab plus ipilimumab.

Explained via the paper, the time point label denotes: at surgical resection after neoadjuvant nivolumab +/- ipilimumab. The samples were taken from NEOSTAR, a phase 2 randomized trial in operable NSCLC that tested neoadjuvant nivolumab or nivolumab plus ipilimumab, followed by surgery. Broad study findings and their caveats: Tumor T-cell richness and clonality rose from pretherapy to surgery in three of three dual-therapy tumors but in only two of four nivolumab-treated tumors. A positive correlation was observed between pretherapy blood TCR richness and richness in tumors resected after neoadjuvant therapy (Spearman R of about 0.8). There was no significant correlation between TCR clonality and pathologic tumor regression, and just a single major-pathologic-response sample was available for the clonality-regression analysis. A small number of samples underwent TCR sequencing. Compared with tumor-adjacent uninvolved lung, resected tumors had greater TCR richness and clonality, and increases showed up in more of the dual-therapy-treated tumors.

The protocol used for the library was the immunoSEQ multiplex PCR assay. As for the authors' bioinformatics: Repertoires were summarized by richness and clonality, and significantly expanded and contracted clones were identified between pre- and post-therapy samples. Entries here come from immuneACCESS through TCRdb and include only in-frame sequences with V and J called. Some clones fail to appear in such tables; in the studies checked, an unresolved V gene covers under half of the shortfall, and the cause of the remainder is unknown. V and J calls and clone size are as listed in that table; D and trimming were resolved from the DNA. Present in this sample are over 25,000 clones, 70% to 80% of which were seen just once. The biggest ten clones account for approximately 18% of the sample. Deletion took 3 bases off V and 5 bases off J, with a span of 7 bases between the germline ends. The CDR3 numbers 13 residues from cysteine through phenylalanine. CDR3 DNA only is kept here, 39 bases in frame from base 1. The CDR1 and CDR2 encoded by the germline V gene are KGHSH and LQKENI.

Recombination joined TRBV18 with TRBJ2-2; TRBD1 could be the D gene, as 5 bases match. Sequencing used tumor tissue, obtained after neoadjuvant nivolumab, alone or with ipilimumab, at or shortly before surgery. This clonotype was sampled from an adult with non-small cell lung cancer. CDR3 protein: CASSPRQTGELFF. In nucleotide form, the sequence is TGTGCCAGCTCACCCCGACAGACCGGGGAGCTGTTTTTT.